One sample yielded the 5 T cell receptor beta chains listed below, sequenced in a study of T cells expressing NK-cell markers (dated by TCRdb to 2020 to 2022). The receptor library was made with 5' RACE. The sequencer was an Illumina HiSeq 2000. TCRdb reprocessed the reads; each CDR3 protein sequence makes one entry, and DNA is unavailable. The sample table on file contains about 260,000 distinct CDR3 sequences. Together, the top ten hold 3.5% to 5% of the sample. What was sequenced was blood T cells: a sorted CD56 or NKG2C T cell subset, CD4+ or CD8+ T cells, or bulk PBMC T cells (not recorded which). These receptor sequences come from a woman between 18 and 70 years old in good health.

This chain uses TRBV20-1 with TRBJ2-1; TCRdb outputs TRBD2, but without DNA this stays unchecked. This CDR3 region has 14 residues. Germline loops: CDR1 DFQATT, CDR2 SNEGSKA (reference sequence). CDR3 residues: CSASSSGGYNEQFF.

This chain uses TRBV7-2 with TRBJ2-3; TCRdb's D gene call, TRBD1, goes unchecked for lack of DNA. Germline V gene data show CDR1 as SGHTA and CDR2 as FQGNSA. The CDR3 runs 14 residues. This CDR3 is CASSLWAGGDTQYF.

The chain links TRBV4-2 to TRBJ2-7; TCRdb names TRBD1, which stays unverified in the absence of DNA. CDR1 LGHNA and CDR2 YNFKEQ come from the germline V gene. The CDR3 is made up of 15 amino acids. The CDR3 sequence: CASSLLPDRGNEQYF.

This sequence joins TRBV3-1 and TRBJ1-6. Germline V lookup: CDR1 LGHDT, CDR2 YNNKEL (reference sequence). This CDR3 is 14 amino acids long. CDR3 loop: CASSQDGHYSPLHF.

V is TRBV6-2 or TRBV6-3 and J is TRBJ1-5; with no DNA, the TCRdb D assignment of TRBD1 cannot be verified. CDR1 and CDR2 from the germline V gene are MNHEY and SVGEGT. The CDR3 has 15 amino acids. The CDR3 is CASRSGGLLNQPQHF.